This T cell receptor (beta chain) originates from a study of post-analysis software for immune sequencing data. Study outcomes and limitations: TRBV5-6, TRBV5-1 and TRBV20-1 belonged to a set of five TRBV segments that were more frequent in patients than controls. By F measure, samples from a shared preparation batch strongly co-clustered.

The germline V gene has CDR1 MNHEY and CDR2 SVGAGI. Trimming stripped 6 bases from V and 4 bases from J, with 15 bases between. The CDR3 has 14 amino acids. As concerns this clonotype: Antigen unknown.

Built from TCR beta cDNA, the libraries had unique molecular identifiers in them. About 540,000 cDNA molecules were obtained from roughly 0.93 to 9.6 million T cells. Each CDR3 protein is one row after TCRdb ran MiXCR on the PCR reads. In the table there are under 900,000 distinct CDR3 sequences, approximately 57% of which are singletons. The V gene is TRBV6-5, the J gene TRBJ2-5, with a tentative D call TRBD2 (7 bases). This receptor was taken from a girl aged 10-17 years with multiple sclerosis. The sequencing input was blood. CDR3 region: CASRGPGEGETQYF. For the CDR3, the DNA is TGTGCCAGCAGGGGACCAGGGGAGGGAGAGACCCAGTACTTC.